This record looks at one TCR beta chain sequence and its context. Its matching antigen is unknown. The data are from a study of cytomegalovirus exposure and HLA in healthy donors. Study as a whole: The same platform used for the roughly 600 first-cohort repertoires was also used for the 90 to 150 validation repertoires, as a later analysis reported.

V was clipped by 1 base and J by 0 bases, with 10 bases between them. The CDR3 contains 15 residues. Looked up from germline, CDR1 is MNHNS and CDR2 is SASEGT. The method was immunoSEQ multiplex PCR; TCRdb's version includes in-frame clones alone and lacks a portion of them. The sample shows under 50,000 clones, about 93% of them seen only once. Study-wide results and caveats: The investigators catalogued 150 to 200 TCR beta chains as cytomegalovirus-associated. In vitro checks showed that a few CMV-associated chains really do target CMV antigens.

Sequenced input: PBMCs. This receptor was taken from a woman under 30 in good health and CMV-seropositive. The chain employs TRBV6-1 and TRBJ2-7; no definite D call. The CDR3 is CASSEVWPSSYEQYF. The CDR3, as DNA: TGTGCCAGCAGTGAAGTTTGGCCTAGCTCCTACGAGCAGTACTTC.